A single TCR beta chain is shown here with its context. It has no known antigen specificity. It has no much larger one-base neighbor in the sample; base qualities were not kept. The germline V gene (reference sequence) provides CDR1 SEHNR and CDR2 FQNEAQ. The germline V and J ends show losses of 4 bases and 3 bases respectively, and no gene match explains 7 bases of the junction. The CDR3 starts with the cysteine, ends with the phenylalanine, and has 15 residues. Just the 45-base CDR3 DNA is kept, in frame starting at base 1. Library creation used the immunoSEQ multiplex PCR assay. A mixture of 60 forward primers for TCR Vbeta segments and 13 reverse primers for TCR Jbeta segments was used in the multiplex PCR. A multiplex PCR assay on genomic DNA amplified the CDR3 region of rearranged TCR beta genes. The amplified TCR beta libraries were sequenced on the Illumina HiSeq System as 87-base-pair reads. The original pipeline was this. Across the 670 or so repertoires, a later analysis counted 75 million to 90 million unique TCR beta chains, around 10 million of which were shared by at least two donors. Raw reads were error-corrected and collapsed into unique sequences by a nearest-neighbor algorithm in which closely related sequences were merged to remove PCR and sequencing errors. Alignment of CDR3 sequences to IMGT reference sequences was used to assign V, D and J gene segments. For a sequence to be retained, at least a six-nucleotide match to both a V gene segment and a J gene segment was required. A rearrangement was called productive if the CDR3 had no stop codons and remained in frame with V and J, and every other rearrangement was called non-productive. Following IMGT convention, CDR3 was defined as the stretch from the second conserved V-encoded cysteine to the conserved J-encoded phenylalanine. In an earlier analysis of roughly 610 of the donors, sequences lacking an unambiguous match to a single V gene segment were excluded. An earlier analysis of some 500 of the donors classified V segments as functional when productive rearrangements were above 56.7% and as segregating when the standard deviation between donors was above 5%. A statistical classification framework was built to diagnose cytomegalovirus status from the catalog of TCR beta chain sequences. V and J gene assignment, in a later analysis, came from comparing TCR nucleotide sequences with IMGT/GENE-DB human TR gene sequences. Using the TCRdist pipeline, a later analysis assigned CDR3 sequences along with most-parsimonious VDJ recombination scenarios. In a later analysis, every TCR beta chain was defined by the combination of its CDR3 amino acid sequence and its V-gene family, and reads without a unique V-gene family were dropped. A later analysis removed several hundred highly shared, low-generation-probability nucleotide sequences to deal with suspected cross-contamination and a sequencing artifact. In a later analysis, a clonal expansion index for each public chain was calculated from normalized within-repertoire ranks of inferred template counts. A later analysis computed generation probabilities with a VDJ recombination model fitted to out-of-frame rearrangements, and checked the results against IGoR. In a later analysis, TCR-TCR, TCR-HLA and TCR-CMV co-occurrence was scored with hypergeometric tests, and a repertoire-size bias correction was applied to TCR pairs. A later analysis estimated false discovery rates by permuting HLA or CMV assignments 20 times. In a later analysis, co-occurring TCRs were grouped using DBSCAN, and TCRdist sequence similarity was added for clustering within HLA-allele-positive subsets. Repertoires with fewer than 30,000 or more than 120,000 public chains were left out of co-occurrence clustering, as were about 5 repertoires with anomalous nucleotide sharing. Not all clones reach the TCRdb copy of this immuneACCESS table, which keeps in-frame sequences only. Checked studies attribute under half of the gap to unresolved V genes and leave the rest unexplained. V and J calls and clone size follow that table, whereas D and trimming were derived from the DNA. The sample has roughly 200,000 clones on record, 70% to 80% of them singletons. The top ten clonotypes cover about 1.9% of the sample.

This specimen comes from a study of cytomegalovirus exposure and HLA in healthy donors (dated by TCRdb to about 2017). About the full investigation: An earlier analysis of fewer than 750 of the donors reported over 250 Gb of sequence data and around 110 million unique TCR beta sequences obtained from around 190 million T cells. Approximately 310 gigabases of sequencing data and 78 million or so unique TCR sequences were included in an early release covering over 600 HLA-typed donors. Of the approximately 370 genotyped donors, 70% to 90% were placed in the genetic ancestry cluster associated with self-reported Caucasian donors. The aim of the study was to test whether cataloging public T cell receptors could identify signatures of past pathogen exposure. The study used immunosequencing to profile the T cell repertoires of more than 650 subjects and linked those repertoires to cytomegalovirus serostatus. Besides the first cohort of roughly 700 subjects, a separate validation cohort made up of over a hundred different subjects was used. The study combined high-throughput TCR immunosequencing, statistical association of individual TCRs with disease status, and machine learning to predict cytomegalovirus infection status. To study patterns of TCR occurrence, a later analysis re-analyzed previously published TCR beta repertoires from 666 donors and added high-resolution HLA genotyping. In the later analysis, no new phenotypic data were used to find candidate immune exposures; instead, reliance was placed on TCR beta sequences and their occurrence across donors. In an earlier analysis of 500 to 650 of the donors, high-throughput TCR beta sequencing was used to judge whether each TCR beta V gene segment behaved as functional or pseudogenic. Donor age, sex, ethnicity and CMV serostatus were compiled together with the repertoire data. In a later genetic analysis, genome-wide SNP genotypes for about 65% of the roughly 700 donors were used, and that subset was treated as a discovery cohort. Every discovery cohort repertoire had been produced on one sequencing platform. Both class I and class II loci were covered by HLA typing, at four-digit resolution. Typing coverage varied by locus: about 620-630 donors for A, B, C, DRB1 and DQB1; approximately 500 for DQA1; around 570 for DPA1; around 490 for DPB1. Four to six DR-DQ haplotypes were handled as single units for association and clustering, since linkage in the cohort was strong. Across about 370 genotyped donors of the cohort, an average of approximately 200,000 unique TCR beta nucleotide sequences per donor were sequenced, and 15% to 20% of those sequences were non-productive.

The study at large found these results: An earlier analysis of some 590 of the donors showed that most TCR beta V segments appeared in productive rearrangements either about 87% or about 30% of the time, which broadly matched IMGT annotations. The cohort was sequenced for TCR beta chains only, and without alpha or paired-chain data the features that could be detected were limited. Some IMGT-functional V segments, including TRBV6-2 and TRBV6-3, could not be told apart with the 87-base-pair reads, so those segments were excluded. An association between a missense DCLRE1C variant and V-gene and J-gene trimming of TCR beta chains was found in a later genetic analysis and replicated in an independent cohort. At a false discovery rate of 0.05, a later analysis linked fewer than 20,000 TCR beta sequences to specific HLA alleles. Most TCR sequences were observed very rarely across donors, whereas some public TCRs were present in many individuals. According to a later analysis, most CMV-associated TCR beta chains appeared to be HLA-restricted, and the HLA associations seemed to be driven largely by CMV exposure. The study gave a list of under 200 TCR beta chains associated with cytomegalovirus. In a later analysis, the rate of TCR association differed among HLA loci, with DRB1 alleles having the most associated TCRs and HLA-C alleles having the fewest. Sequencing depth was assumed to be roughly uniform across donors in the presence/absence analyses, though that assumption may not hold. Linkage disequilibrium might explain the correlated functional status among segregating V segments, but an unknown experimental factor could not be ruled out. Because HLA typing was missing for some donors at each locus, association tests included only the typed subset. The only immune exposure information available for the cohort was CMV serostatus. Three of the identified cytomegalovirus-associated TCR beta chains were confirmed in vitro to be specific for cytomegalovirus antigens. Strong co-occurrence of HLA alleles, especially DR and DQ, made assigning TCR associations to individual alleles difficult. Compared with equally common non-associated chains, HLA-associated TCR beta chains in a later analysis were more clonally expanded and had lower generation probabilities. Compared with the roughly 700-donor mean, donors in an Asian-associated ancestry cluster had fewer N-insertions in productive TCRs, according to a later genetic analysis. Some 15 rarely observed V segments, including chromosome 9 orphons, were excluded from the earlier analysis of almost 600 of the donors because counts were too low. It was suggested by the authors that the approach could potentially be generalized to other disease states and immunological phenotypes. A cluster of highly shared sequence variants was judged likely to represent a technical artifact of the sequencing pipeline. A further reported finding was that TCR beta sequences accurately predicted the HLA-A and HLA-B alleles for most subjects in the first cohort. Several of the top co-occurrence clusters appeared to be linked to parvovirus B19, influenza, CMV and Epstein-Barr virus, according to a later analysis. In both the original and validation cohorts, the classifier was reported to diagnose cytomegalovirus status with high specificity and sensitivity.

In total, roughly 670 healthy bone marrow donors made up the cohort. At the time of sampling, all cohort members were nominally healthy, though unrecorded immune exposures were likely present. The donor tested CMV seronegative, placing the donor among the 350 or so seronegative members of the cohort. Every donor gave a peripheral blood sample, and the peripheral blood mononuclear cells from that sample were used for TCR beta sequencing. The Qiagen DNeasy Blood Extraction Kit was used to extract genomic DNA from the blood cell samples. Sequences were obtained from PBMCs. The TCR originated in a man aged 25 to 40 in good health and CMV-seronegative. The chain is assembled from TRBV7-9 and TRBJ2-7; TRBD2 agrees with 9 junctional bases. The DNA is TGTGCCAGCAGCTCCTCTAGCGGGGTCTACTACGAGCAGTACTTC. Protein translation: CASSSSSGVYYEQYF.